Below, 5 T cell receptor beta chains from the same sample are listed, as sequenced in a study of cytomegalovirus exposure and HLA in healthy donors. With 60 Vbeta and 13 Jbeta primers, the PCR was carried out. Sequencing was performed with immunoSEQ multiplex PCR; in TCRdb, only in-frame clones are kept and a portion is missing. The sample carries approximately 160,000 clones, about four fifths recorded once. The source material was PBMCs. Receptors originate from a boy between 2 and 10 years old in good health and CMV-seronegative.

The chain carries TRBV28 and TRBJ2-5, with 8 bases fitting TRBD2. The CDR3 sequence is 15 residues long. J lost 5 bases, V lost 2 bases, and 7 bases had no gene match. The germline gives CDR1 MDHEN, CDR2 SYDVKM. CDR3 nucleotide sequence: TGTGCCAGCAGTTTACTTGCGGGAGGAGGTGAGACCCAGTACTTC. It is translated as CASSLLAGGGETQYF.

This clone showed up just once. The gene calls are TRBV5-1 and TRBJ2-1; 12 positions agree with TRBD2. CDR1 is SGHRS, CDR2 YFSETQ, per germline. The CDR3 is 15 amino acids. Trimming removed 3 bases from V and 3 bases from J; junction bases left unmatched: 1. The CDR3 here is CASSSGLAGYNEQFF. The CDR3 DNA is TGCGCCAGCAGCTCGGGACTAGCGGGCTACAATGAGCAGTTCTTC.

The CDR3 protein is CASSATSGSYNEQFF. The CDR3 DNA follows: TGTGCCAGCAGCGCTACTAGCGGCTCCTACAATGAGCAGTTCTTC. J is TRBJ2-1 and V is TRBV28; 8 bases line up with TRBD2. Germline trimming cut 6 bases from V and 0 bases from J; bases unmatched to any gene: 4. Germline V gives CDR1 MDHEN, CDR2 SYDVKM. The CDR3 length is 15 residues.

This sequence joins TRBV27 and TRBJ2-1; D perhaps matches TRBD1 (5 bases). V shed 5 bases and J shed 9 bases, with 14 bases lying between them. CDR1 is MNHEY, CDR2 SMNVEV, per germline (reference sequence). The CDR3 extends over 13 amino acids. In DNA form, the CDR3 reads TGTGCCAGCAGTCCGACGCGGCAGGGTGAGCAGTTCTTC. Its translation is CASSPTRQGEQFF.

This rearrangement joins TRBV29-1 to TRBJ2-7; TRBD1 might be the D (6 bases). This CDR3 has 14 residues. V was cut by 3 bases and J by 6 bases, with 18 bases left in between. In germline, CDR1 is SQVTM, CDR2 ANQGSEA. CDR3 in DNA: TGCAGCGTTGACATCCAGGGGACGCCTAGCGAGCAGTACTTC. Translated: CSVDIQGTPSEQYF.